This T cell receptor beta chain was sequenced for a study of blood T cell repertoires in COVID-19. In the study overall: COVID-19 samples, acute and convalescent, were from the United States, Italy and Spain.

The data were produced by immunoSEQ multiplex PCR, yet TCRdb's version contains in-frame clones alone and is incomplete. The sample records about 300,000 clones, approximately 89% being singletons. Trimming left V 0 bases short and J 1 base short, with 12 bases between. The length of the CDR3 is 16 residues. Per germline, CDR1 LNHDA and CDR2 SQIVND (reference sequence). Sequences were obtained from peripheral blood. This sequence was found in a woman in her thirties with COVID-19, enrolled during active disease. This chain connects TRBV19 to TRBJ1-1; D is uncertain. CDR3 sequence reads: CASSIDRTQANTEAFF. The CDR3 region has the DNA TGTGCCAGTAGTATAGACCGGACTCAAGCGAACACTGAAGCTTTCTTT.